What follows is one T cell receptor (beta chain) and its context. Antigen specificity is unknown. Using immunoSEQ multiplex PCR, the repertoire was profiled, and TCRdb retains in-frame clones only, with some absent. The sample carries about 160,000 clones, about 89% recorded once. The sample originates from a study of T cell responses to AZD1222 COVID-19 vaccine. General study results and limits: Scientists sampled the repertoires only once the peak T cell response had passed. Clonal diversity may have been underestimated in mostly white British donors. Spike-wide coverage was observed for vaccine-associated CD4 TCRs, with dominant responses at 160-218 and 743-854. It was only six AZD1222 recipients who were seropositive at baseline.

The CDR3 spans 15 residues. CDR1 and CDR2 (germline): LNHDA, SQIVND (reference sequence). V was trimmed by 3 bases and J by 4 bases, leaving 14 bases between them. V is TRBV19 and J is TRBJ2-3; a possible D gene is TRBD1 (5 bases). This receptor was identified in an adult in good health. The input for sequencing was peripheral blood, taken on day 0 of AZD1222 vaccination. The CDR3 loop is CASSISQGPPDTQYF. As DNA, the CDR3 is TGTGCCAGTAGTATCTCCCAGGGCCCTCCAGATACGCAGTATTTT.